This T cell receptor beta chain emerged from a study of blood T cell repertoires in COVID-19. Authors' data handling: Amplification of reference gene primers was used by the study to estimate nucleated cell counts. Only in-frame clones appear in the TCRdb table, and some are missing; sequencing was by immunoSEQ multiplex PCR. V, J and clone size reflect that table, while D and trimming were determined from the DNA. The repertoire consists of over 70,000 clones, with 75% to 80% occurring once and the leading ten covering 2% to 2.5%. During active infection, Seattle patients enrolled and were then monitored through disease. CDR3 length: 15 residues. Per germline, CDR1 MNHEY and CDR2 SVGAGI. Trimming cost V 2 bases and J 2 bases, with 10 bases left between them.

The rearrangement links TRBV6-5 to TRBJ1-5; tentative D call: TRBD1 (5 bases). The sample comprised peripheral blood. The sequence was collected from a man between 65 and 80 years old with COVID-19, enrolled during active disease. The CDR3, as DNA: TGTGCCAGCAGTTACCAGGGTCTGGGCAATCAGCCCCAGCATTTT. This encodes CASSYQGLGNQPQHF.